This T cell receptor beta chain was documented in a study of T cells in Graves' hyperthyroidism and ophthalmopathy. Study-wide points: The model predicted ophthalmopathy a median roughly six months before onset. Most thyroid clonotypes expanded above 0.001 appeared in blood too.

The blood sample predates any ophthalmopathy symptoms, coming from first hyperthyroidism diagnosis. This clonotype was observed a handful of times. Antigen specificity is unknown. From germline, CDR1 is SGHTA and CDR2 FQGNSA. This CDR3 has 14 amino acids. With 3 bases removed from V and 2 bases from J, the gap between germline ends came to 11 bases. It was RNA transcripts that yielded the amplified TCR beta CDR3 regions. A first-round RT-PCR of the TCR CDR3 used the HTBI primer set. From the multiplex PCR reads, TCRdb called clonotypes with MiXCR, one entry per CDR3 protein. The table lists around 23,000 distinct CDR3 sequences, roughly 49% of them singletons.

The sequenced sample consisted of blood. The receptor comes from a woman aged 35 to 49 with Graves' hyperthyroidism that later progressed to Graves' ophthalmopathy. The chain links TRBV7-2 to TRBJ2-7; D possibly corresponds to TRBD1 (6 bases). DNA of the CDR3: TGTGCCAGCAGCTTTGGCAGGGGCACCTACGAGCAGTACTTC. This encodes CASSFGRGTYEQYF.